The rows below give T cell receptor beta chains drawn from one sample of a study of cytomegalovirus exposure and HLA in healthy donors. Method: immunoSEQ multiplex PCR; TCRdb's copy keeps in-frame clones and lacks some. This table holds 68,000 or so clones, 80% found once. The sequencing sample was made of PBMCs. These receptors were obtained from a woman aged 25 to 39 in good health and CMV-seronegative. The CDR3 runs from the conserved cysteine through the conserved F or W. The D gene is left open where the match is weak. Rows may omit the clone size; those that give it use once, few, many or a size class.

D,J,size,V,DNA,CDR3
.,TRBJ1-5,.,TRBV7-9,TGTGCCAGCAGCTGGGTCACTGCGGGTCAGCCCCAGCATTTT,CASSWVTAGQPQHF
.,TRBJ2-6,.,TRBV30,TGTGCCTGGAGCAAGGGAGCTTGGTCTTTC,CAWSKGAWSF
TRBD1,TRBJ1-6,.,TRBV6-4,TGTGCCAGCAGGGGACAGTTCAATTCACCCCTCCACTTT,CASRGQFNSPLHF
.,TRBJ1-1,.,TRBV4-3,TGCGCCAGCAGCCAAGGGGCGGGGAGGACTGAAGCTTTCTTT,CASSQGAGRTEAFF
TRBD1,TRBJ2-7,.,TRBV28,TGTGCCAGCAGCTTGGGACAGGGTGGCTACGAGCAGTACTTC,CASSLGQGGYEQYF
TRBD1,TRBJ1-1,.,TRBV18,TGTGCCAGCTCACCGATGACAGGGGCTGAAGCTTTCTTT,CASSPMTGAEAFF
TRBD1,TRBJ2-7,few,TRBV7-8,TGTGCCAGCAGCTTCCGGGACAGGGGGACCTACGAGCAGTACTTC,CASSFRDRGTYEQYF
TRBD1,TRBJ1-1,.,TRBV10-2,TGCGCCAGCAATCAAGGGGGCCCGGCTTTCTTT,CASNQGGPAFF
.,TRBJ2-7,.,TRBV11-2,TGTGCCAGCAGCCCCCTTGGCCGTGAGGGTAGCTACGAGCAGTACTTC,CASSPLGREGSYEQYF
.,TRBJ2-1,.,TRBV4-1,TGCGCCAGCAGCCAAGGTACAGAGCAGTTCTTC,CASSQGTEQFF
.,TRBJ1-5,once,TRBV28,TGTGCCAGCAGCTTACGGAGCAATCAGCCCCAGCATTTT,CASSLRSNQPQHF
TRBD1,TRBJ1-5,.,TRBV30,TGTGCCTGGAGAGACAGGGGGCATAGCAATCAGCCCCAGCATTTT,CAWRDRGHSNQPQHF
.,TRBJ2-7,.,TRBV27,TGTGCCAGCAGCCGGGCGGCAGGGGTGTACGAGCAGTACTTC,CASSRAAGVYEQYF
TRBD2,TRBJ2-3,.,TRBV13,TGTGCCAGCAGCTTGTGGGGAGGGACGCAGTATTTT,CASSLWGGTQYF
.,TRBJ2-1,.,TRBV9,TGTGCCAGCAGCGAGACGGGGAGCGAGCAGTTCTTC,CASSETGSEQFF
TRBD1,TRBJ2-1,.,TRBV25-1,TGTGCCAGCAGTGTTGACAGGGTTATCGATGAGCAGTTCTTC,CASSVDRVIDEQFF
.,TRBJ1-1,.,TRBV4-1,TGCGCCAGCAGCCAAGGACAGCTCCTCCACACTGAAGCTTTCTTT,CASSQGQLLHTEAFF
TRBD2,TRBJ2-7,once,TRBV6-5,TGTGCCAGCATGCAGGCTAGCGGGAACCACGAGCAGTACTTC,CASMQASGNHEQYF
TRBD2,TRBJ2-2,.,TRBV10-1,TGCGCCAGCAGTGCTCGCGGCGGGAGTGGGTTTCGGGAGCTGTTTTTT,CASSARGGSGFRELFF
TRBD1,TRBJ1-5,.,TRBV30,TGTGCCTGGGAAAGGACAGGGGGCGTATCAGGAAATCAGCCCCAGCATTTT,CAWERTGGVSGNQPQHF
.,TRBJ1-3,.,TRBV9,TGTGCCAGCAGCGAGATGCAAGCGGGAAACACCATATATTTT,CASSEMQAGNTIYF
.,TRBJ2-5,.,TRBV5-4,TGTGCCAGCAGCTTGGCCGAGTTCGGGGAGACCCAGTACTTC,CASSLAEFGETQYF
TRBD1,TRBJ1-5,.,TRBV2,TGTGCCAGCAGTGGAGGACAGGCCAATCAGCCCCAGCATTTT,CASSGGQANQPQHF
.,TRBJ1-1,.,TRBV28,TGTGCCAGCAGAGTTATAGGACTGCCTTTGTTCTTT,CASRVIGLPLFF
.,TRBJ2-2,.,TRBV5-4,TGTGCCAGCAGCTTGAGGGTGGGAGAGAACACCGGGGAGCTGTTTTTT,CASSLRVGENTGELFF
.,TRBJ1-2,.,TRBV15,TGTGCCACCAGCAGAGCGGGGGACGGCTATGGCTACACCTTC,CATSRAGDGYGYTF
.,TRBJ2-3,once,TRBV28,TGTGCCAGCAGTTTGGGGGGTACAGATACGCAGTATTTT,CASSLGGTDTQYF
.,TRBJ1-5,.,TRBV15,TGTGCCACCAGCAGAGAGTACAGGGTGCCCCCGCCCCAGCATTTT,CATSREYRVPPPQHF
.,TRBJ1-3,.,TRBV29-1,TGCAGCGTTGAAATGGGAGGGTCTGGAAACACCATATATTTT,CSVEMGGSGNTIYF
.,TRBJ1-1,.,TRBV29-1,TGCAGCGTTGAAAGGCAAGGCAGGGGCACTGAAGCTTTCTTT,CSVERQGRGTEAFF